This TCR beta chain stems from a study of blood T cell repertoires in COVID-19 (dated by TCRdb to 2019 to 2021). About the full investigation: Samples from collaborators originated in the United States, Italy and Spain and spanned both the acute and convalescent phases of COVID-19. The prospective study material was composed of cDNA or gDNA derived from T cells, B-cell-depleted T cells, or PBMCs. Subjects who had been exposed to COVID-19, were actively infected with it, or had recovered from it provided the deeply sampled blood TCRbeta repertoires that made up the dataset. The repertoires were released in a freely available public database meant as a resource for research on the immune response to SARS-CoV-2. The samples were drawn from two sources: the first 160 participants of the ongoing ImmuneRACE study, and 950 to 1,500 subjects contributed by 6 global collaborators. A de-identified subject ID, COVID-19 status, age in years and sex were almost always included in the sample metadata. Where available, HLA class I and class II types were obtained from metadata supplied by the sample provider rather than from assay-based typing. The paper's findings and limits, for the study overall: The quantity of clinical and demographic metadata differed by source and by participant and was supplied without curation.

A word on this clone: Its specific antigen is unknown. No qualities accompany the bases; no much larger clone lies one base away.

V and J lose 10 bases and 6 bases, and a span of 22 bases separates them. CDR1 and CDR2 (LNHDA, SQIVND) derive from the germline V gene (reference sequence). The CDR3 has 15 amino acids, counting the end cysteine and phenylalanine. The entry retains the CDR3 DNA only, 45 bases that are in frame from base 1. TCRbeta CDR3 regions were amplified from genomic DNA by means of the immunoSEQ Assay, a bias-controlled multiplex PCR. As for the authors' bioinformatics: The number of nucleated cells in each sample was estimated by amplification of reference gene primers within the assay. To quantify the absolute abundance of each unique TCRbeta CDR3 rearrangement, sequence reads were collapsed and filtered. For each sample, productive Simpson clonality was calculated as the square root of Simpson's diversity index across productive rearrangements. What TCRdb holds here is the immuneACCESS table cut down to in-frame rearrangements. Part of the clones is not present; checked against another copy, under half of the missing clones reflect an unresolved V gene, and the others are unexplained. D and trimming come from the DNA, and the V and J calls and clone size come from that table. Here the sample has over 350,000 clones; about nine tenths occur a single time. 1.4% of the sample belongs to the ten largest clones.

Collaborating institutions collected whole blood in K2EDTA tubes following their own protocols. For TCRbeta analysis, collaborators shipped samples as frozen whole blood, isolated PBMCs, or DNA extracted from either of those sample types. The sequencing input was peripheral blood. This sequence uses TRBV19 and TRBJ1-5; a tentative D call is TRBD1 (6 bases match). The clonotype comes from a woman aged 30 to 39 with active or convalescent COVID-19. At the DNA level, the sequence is TGTGCCACAAACCCTCTCCGGGGGGCAAGTCAGCCCCAGCATTTT. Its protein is CATNPLRGASQPQHF.